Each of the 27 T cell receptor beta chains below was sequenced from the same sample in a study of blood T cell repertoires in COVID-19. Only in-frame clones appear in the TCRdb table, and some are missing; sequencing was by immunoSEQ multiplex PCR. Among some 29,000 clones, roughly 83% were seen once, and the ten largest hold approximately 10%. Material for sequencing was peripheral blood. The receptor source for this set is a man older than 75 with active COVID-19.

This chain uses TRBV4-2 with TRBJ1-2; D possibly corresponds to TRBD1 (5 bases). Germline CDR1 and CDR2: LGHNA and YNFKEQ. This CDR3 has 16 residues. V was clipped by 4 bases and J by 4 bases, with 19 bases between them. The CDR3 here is CASSLSGDGQGYGYTF. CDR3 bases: TGTGCCAGCAGCCTTTCTGGGGATGGGCAGGGCTATGGCTACACCTTC.

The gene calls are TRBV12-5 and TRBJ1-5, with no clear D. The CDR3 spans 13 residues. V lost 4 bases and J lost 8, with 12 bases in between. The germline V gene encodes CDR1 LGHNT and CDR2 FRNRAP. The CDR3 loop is CASGSIQREPQHF. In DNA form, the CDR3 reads TGTGCTAGTGGTTCGATACAACGGGAGCCCCAGCATTTT.

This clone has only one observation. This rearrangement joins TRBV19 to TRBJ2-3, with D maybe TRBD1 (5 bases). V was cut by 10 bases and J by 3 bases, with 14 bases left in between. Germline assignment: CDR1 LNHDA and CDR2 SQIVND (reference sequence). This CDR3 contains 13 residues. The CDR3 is CATSQVWTDTQYF. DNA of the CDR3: TGTGCCACCTCACAGGTATGGACAGATACGCAGTATTTT.

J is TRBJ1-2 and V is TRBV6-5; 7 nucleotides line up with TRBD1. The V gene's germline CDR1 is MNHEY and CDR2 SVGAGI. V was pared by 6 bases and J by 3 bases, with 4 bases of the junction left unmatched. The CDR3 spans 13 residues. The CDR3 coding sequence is TGTGCCAGCAGACGACAGGGATACTATGGCTACACCTTC. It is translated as CASRRQGYYGYTF.

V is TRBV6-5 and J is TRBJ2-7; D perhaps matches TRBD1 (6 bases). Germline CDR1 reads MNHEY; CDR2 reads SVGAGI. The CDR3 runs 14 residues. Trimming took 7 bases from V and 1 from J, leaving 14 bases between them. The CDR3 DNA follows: TGTGCCAGCATCCCCCCCGGACAGTCCTACGAGCAGTACTTC. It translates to CASIPPGQSYEQYF.

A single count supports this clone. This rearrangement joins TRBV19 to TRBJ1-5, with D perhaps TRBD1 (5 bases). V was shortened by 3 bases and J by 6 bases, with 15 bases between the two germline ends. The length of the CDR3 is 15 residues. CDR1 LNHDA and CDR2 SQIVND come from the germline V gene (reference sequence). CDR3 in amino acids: CASSIGQGGGQPQHF. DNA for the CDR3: TGTGCCAGTAGTATCGGGCAGGGAGGTGGTCAGCCCCAGCATTTT.

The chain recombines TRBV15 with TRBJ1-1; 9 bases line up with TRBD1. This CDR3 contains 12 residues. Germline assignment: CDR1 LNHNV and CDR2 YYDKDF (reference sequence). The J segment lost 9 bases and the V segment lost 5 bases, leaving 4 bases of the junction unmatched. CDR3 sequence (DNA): TGTGCCACCAGCCAGGACAGGGGCCAAGCTTTCTTT. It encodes CATSQDRGQAFF.

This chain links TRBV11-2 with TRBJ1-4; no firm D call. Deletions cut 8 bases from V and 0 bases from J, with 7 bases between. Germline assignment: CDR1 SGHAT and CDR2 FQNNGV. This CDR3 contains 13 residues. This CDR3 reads CASRRSTNEKLFF. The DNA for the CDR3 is TGTGCCAGCCGGCGGTCAACTAATGAAAAACTGTTTTTT.

CDR3 in amino acids: CASSQVGQGAYGYTF. CDR3 sequence (DNA): TGCGCCAGCAGCCAAGTAGGACAGGGAGCCTATGGCTACACCTTC. The chain links TRBV4-1 to TRBJ1-2; 8 bases line up with TRBD1. Germline CDR1 reads MGHRA; CDR2 reads YSYEKL. This CDR3 contains 15 residues. The V and J ends lost 1 base and 4 bases, in that order; junction bases with no gene match: 5.

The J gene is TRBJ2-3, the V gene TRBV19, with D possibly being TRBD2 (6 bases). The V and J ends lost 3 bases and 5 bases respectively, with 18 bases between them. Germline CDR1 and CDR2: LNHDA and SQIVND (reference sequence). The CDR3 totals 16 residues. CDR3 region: CASSIVFAGTRDTQYF. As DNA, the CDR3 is TGTGCCAGTAGTATTGTCTTCGCGGGGACCCGAGATACGCAGTATTTT. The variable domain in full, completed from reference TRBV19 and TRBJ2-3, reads DGGITQSPKYLFRKEGQNVTLSCEQNLNHDAMYWYRQDPGQGLRLIYYSQIVNDFQKGDIAEGYSVSREKKESFPLTVTSAQKNPTAFYLCASSIVFAGTRDTQYFGPGTRLTVL.

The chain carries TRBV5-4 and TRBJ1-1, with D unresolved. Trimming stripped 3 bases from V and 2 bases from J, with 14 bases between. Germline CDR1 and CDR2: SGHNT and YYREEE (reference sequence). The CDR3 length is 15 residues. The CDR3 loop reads CASSSRASPNTEAFF. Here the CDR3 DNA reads TGTGCCAGCAGCTCGCGGGCCAGCCCCAACACTGAAGCTTTCTTT.

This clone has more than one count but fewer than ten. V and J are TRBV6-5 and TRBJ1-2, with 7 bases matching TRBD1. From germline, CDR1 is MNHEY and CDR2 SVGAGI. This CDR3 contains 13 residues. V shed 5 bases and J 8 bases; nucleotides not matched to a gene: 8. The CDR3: CASSQPRTGGYTF. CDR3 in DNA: TGTGCCAGCAGTCAACCCCGGACAGGCGGCTACACCTTC.

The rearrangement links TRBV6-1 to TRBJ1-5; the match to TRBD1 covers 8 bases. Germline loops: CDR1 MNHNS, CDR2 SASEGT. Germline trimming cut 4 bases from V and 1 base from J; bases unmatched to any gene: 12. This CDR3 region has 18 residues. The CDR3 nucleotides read TGTGCCAGCAGTGGGACAGGGATCGGATATAGGAGCAATCAGCCCCAGCATTTT. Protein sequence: CASSGTGIGYRSNQPQHF.

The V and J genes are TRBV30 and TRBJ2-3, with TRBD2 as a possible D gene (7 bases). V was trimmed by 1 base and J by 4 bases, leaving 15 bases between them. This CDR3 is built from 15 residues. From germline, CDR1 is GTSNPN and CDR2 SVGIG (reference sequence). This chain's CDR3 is CAWSAYGGASDTQYF. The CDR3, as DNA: TGTGCCTGGAGTGCGTATGGGGGGGCCTCAGATACGCAGTATTTT. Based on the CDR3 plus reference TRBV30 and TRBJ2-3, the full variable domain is SQTIHQWPATLVQPVGSPLSLECTVEGTSNPNLYWYRQAAGRGLQLLFYSVGIGQISSEVPQNLSASRPQDRQFILSSKKLLLSDSGFYLCAWSAYGGASDTQYFGPGTRLTVL.

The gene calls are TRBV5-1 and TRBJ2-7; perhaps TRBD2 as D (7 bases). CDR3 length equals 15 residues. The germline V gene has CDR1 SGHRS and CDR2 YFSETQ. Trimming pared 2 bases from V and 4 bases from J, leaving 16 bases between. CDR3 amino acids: CASSLGGGASYEQYF. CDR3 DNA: TGCGCCAGCAGCTTAGGTGGGGGGGCGTCTTACGAGCAGTACTTC. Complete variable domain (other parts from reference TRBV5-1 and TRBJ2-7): KAGVTQTPRYLIKTRGQQVTLSCSPISGHRSVSWYQQTPGQGLQFLFEYFSETQRNKGNFPGRFSGRQFSNSRSEMNVSTLELGDSALYLCASSLGGGASYEQYFGPGTRLTVT.

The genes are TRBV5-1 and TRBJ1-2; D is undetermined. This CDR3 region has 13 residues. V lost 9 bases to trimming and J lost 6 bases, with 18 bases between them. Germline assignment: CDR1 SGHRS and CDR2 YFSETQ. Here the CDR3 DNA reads TGCGCCACCTCCCTTGGCCAAGCGGATGGCTACACCTTC. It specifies CATSLGQADGYTF. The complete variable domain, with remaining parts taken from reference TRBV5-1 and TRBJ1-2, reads KAGVTQTPRYLIKTRGQQVTLSCSPISGHRSVSWYQQTPGQGLQFLFEYFSETQRNKGNFPGRFSGRQFSNSRSEMNVSTLELGDSALYLCATSLGQADGYTFGSGTRLTVV.

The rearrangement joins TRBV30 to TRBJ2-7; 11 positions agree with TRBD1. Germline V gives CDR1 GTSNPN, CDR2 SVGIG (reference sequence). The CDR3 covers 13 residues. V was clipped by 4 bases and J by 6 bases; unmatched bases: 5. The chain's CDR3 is CAWKWTGGVEQYF. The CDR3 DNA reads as TGTGCCTGGAAGTGGACAGGGGGCGTCGAGCAGTACTTC. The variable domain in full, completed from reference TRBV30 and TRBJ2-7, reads SQTIHQWPATLVQPVGSPLSLECTVEGTSNPNLYWYRQAAGRGLQLLFYSVGIGQISSEVPQNLSASRPQDRQFILSSKKLLLSDSGFYLCAWKWTGGVEQYFGPGTRLTVT.

Written as DNA, the CDR3 is TGTGCCAGCAGCCCAGGGACAGGGGGTGTCCTGAACACTGAAGCTTTCTTT. Translating gives CASSPGTGGVLNTEAFF. The J gene is TRBJ1-1, the V gene TRBV5-4; 11 positions agree with TRBD1. The germline gives CDR1 SGHNT, CDR2 YYREEE (reference sequence). Losses at the gene ends were 4 bases for V and 0 bases for J; bases not matched to a gene: 8. The CDR3 covers 17 residues.

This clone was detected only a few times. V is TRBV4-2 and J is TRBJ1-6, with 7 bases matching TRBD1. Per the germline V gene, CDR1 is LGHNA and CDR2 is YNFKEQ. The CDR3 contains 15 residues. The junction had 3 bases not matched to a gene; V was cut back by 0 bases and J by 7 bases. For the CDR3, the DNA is TGTGCCAGCAGCCAAGATACAGGGGACAATTCACCCCTCCACTTT. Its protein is CASSQDTGDNSPLHF.

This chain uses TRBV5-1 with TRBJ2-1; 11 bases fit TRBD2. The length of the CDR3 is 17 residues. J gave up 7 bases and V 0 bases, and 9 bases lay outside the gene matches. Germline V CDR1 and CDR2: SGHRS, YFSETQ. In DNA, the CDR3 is TGCGCCAGCAGCTTGGGGCGGACTAGCGGGTCAGGTAATGAGCAGTTCTTC. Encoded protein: CASSLGRTSGSGNEQFF. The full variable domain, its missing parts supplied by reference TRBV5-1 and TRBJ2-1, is KAGVTQTPRYLIKTRGQQVTLSCSPISGHRSVSWYQQTPGQGLQFLFEYFSETQRNKGNFPGRFSGRQFSNSRSEMNVSTLELGDSALYLCASSLGRTSGSGNEQFFGPGTRLTVL.

CDR3 amino acids: CASSYSGQQNYGYTF. CDR3 in DNA: TGTGCCAGCAGTTACTCGGGACAGCAAAACTATGGCTACACCTTC. The chain recombines TRBV6-5 with TRBJ1-2; 7 bases match TRBD1. The germline V gene encodes CDR1 MNHEY and CDR2 SVGAGI. The length of the CDR3 is 15 residues. V gave up 0 bases and J gave up 2 bases; unmatched junction bases: 3.

The CDR3 DNA reads as TGTGCCAGCAGCCAAGACCCGGGAGGGGATCAGCCCCAGCATTTT. This codes for CASSQDPGGDQPQHF. V is TRBV4-2 and J is TRBJ1-5; tentative D call: TRBD1 (5 bases). The CDR3 is made up of 15 amino acids. V lost 0 bases and J lost 5, with 11 bases in between. CDR1 is LGHNA, CDR2 YNFKEQ, per germline.

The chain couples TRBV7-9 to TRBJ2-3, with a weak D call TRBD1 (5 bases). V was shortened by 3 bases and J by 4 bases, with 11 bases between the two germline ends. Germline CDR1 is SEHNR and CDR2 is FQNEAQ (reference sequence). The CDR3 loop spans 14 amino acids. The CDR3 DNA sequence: TGTGCCAGCAGCTTCATTAGGGGCGCAGATACGCAGTATTTT. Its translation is CASSFIRGADTQYF. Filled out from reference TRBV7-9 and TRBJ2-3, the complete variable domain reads DTGVSQNPRHKITKRGQNVTFRCDPISEHNRLYWYRQTLGQGPEFLTYFQNEAQLEKSRLLSDRFSAERPKGSFSTLEIQRTEQGDSAMYLCASSFIRGADTQYFGPGTRLTVL.

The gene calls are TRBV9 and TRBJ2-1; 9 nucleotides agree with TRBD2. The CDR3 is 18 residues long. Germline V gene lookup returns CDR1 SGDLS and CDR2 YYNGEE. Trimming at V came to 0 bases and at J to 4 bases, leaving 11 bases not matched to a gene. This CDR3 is CASSVDLSGGPVYNEQFF. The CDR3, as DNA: TGTGCCAGCAGCGTAGATTTGAGCGGGGGGCCTGTTTACAATGAGCAGTTCTTC. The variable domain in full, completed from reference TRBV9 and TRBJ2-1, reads DSGVTQTPKHLITATGQRVTLRCSPRSGDLSVYWYQQSLDQGLQFLIQYYNGEERAKGNILERFSAQQFPDLHSELNLSSLELGDSALYFCASSVDLSGGPVYNEQFFGPGTRLTVL.

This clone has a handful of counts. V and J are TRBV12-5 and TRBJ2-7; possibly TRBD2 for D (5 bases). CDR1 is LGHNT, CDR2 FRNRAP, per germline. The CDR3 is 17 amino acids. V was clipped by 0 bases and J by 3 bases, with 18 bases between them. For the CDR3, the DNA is TGTGCTAGTGGTTTGGTACTAGGCCGGAGGACTTTCTACGAGCAGTACTTC. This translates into CASGLVLGRRTFYEQYF. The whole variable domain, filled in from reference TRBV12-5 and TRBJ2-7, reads DARVTQTPRHKVTEMGQEVTMRCQPILGHNTVFWYRQTMMQGLELLAYFRNRAPLDDSGMPKDRFSAEMPDATLATLKIQPSEPRDSAVYFCASGLVLGRRTFYEQYFGPGTRLTVT.

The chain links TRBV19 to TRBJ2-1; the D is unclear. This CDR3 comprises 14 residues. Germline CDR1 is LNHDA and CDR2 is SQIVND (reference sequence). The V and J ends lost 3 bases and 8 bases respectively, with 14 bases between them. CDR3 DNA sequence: TGTGCCAGTAGTATGGCAGGTCTTTTCCATGAGCAGTTCTTC. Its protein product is CASSMAGLFHEQFF. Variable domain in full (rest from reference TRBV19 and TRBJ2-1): DGGITQSPKYLFRKEGQNVTLSCEQNLNHDAMYWYRQDPGQGLRLIYYSQIVNDFQKGDIAEGYSVSREKKESFPLTVTSAQKNPTAFYLCASSMAGLFHEQFFGPGTRLTVL.

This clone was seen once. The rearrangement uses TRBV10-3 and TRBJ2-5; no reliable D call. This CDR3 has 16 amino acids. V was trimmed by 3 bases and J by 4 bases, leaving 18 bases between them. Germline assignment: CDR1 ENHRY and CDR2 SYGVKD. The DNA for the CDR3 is TGTGCCATCAGTGAAACCCGAGGTATAGCCCCAGAGACCCAGTACTTC. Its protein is CAISETRGIAPETQYF.